The 25 T cell receptor beta chains below come from one sample, sequenced in a study of blood T cells in healthy people across ages. A sample-barcoded 5' primer and a J-beta primer mix were used in a second PCR of about 6 to 12 cycles. TCRdb re-called the 5' RACE reads through MiXCR, storing one row per CDR3 protein. The sample holds some 700,000 distinct CDR3 sequences, roughly 47% seen once. What was sequenced was blood. Receptor source: a woman aged 55-75 years in good health.

This clonotype was counted a few times. The chain has TRBV7-2 and TRBJ2-1; 10 bases line up with TRBD2. The V segment lost 0 bases and the J segment 9 bases; nucleotides outside the gene matches: 11. There are 17 residues in the CDR3. Germline lookup yields CDR1 SGHTA and CDR2 FQGNSA. The CDR3 is CASSLAGATSGAVEQFF. The CDR3 DNA reads as TGTGCCAGCAGCTTAGCAGGAGCCACTAGCGGGGCTGTTGAGCAGTTCTTC.

This clonotype has more than one count but fewer than ten. V is TRBV20-1 and J is TRBJ2-7, with TRBD2 matching 11 bases. CDR1 is DFQATT and CDR2 is SNEGSKA in the germline V gene (reference sequence). CDR3 length: 14 residues. After removal of 4 bases from V and 3 bases from J, the junction contained 5 bases not matched to a gene. The CDR3 spells CSAKTSGNYYEQYF. The CDR3, as DNA: TGCAGTGCTAAGACTAGCGGGAACTACTACGAGCAGTACTTC.

The chain combines TRBV20-1 with TRBJ2-1, with 11 bases matching TRBD2. The J call may not be correct, given that the DNA end is closer to TRBJ2-7. CDR1 is DFQATT and CDR2 is SNEGSKA in the germline V gene (reference sequence). The CDR3 sequence is 17 residues long. The CDR3 region is CSARDYGLAGSYNEQYF. CDR3 sequence (DNA): TGCAGTGCTAGAGACTATGGACTAGCGGGCTCCTACAATGAGCAGTACTTC.

Written as DNA, the CDR3 is TGTGCCTGGGGAACAGGTCCTTCACCCCTCCACTTT. It is translated as CAWGTGPSPLHF. The chain combines TRBV30 with TRBJ1-6, with a tentative D call TRBD1 (5 bases). V shed 5 bases and J shed 9 bases, with 11 bases lying between them. CDR1 and CDR2 from the germline V gene are GTSNPN and SVGIG (reference sequence). The CDR3 length is 12 residues.

Comments on this clonotype: This sequence may be a read error, since a much larger clone differs from it by one base. V is TRBV3-1 and J is TRBJ2-1; D is uncertain. Gene TRBJ2-7 matches the end of the DNA better, so the J call may be wrong. The CDR3 runs to 15 residues. Germline CDR1 reads LGHDT; CDR2 reads YNNKEL (reference sequence). The CDR3 region is CASRPGRSSYNEQYF. The CDR3 DNA reads as TGTGCCAGCCGGCCCGGTCGCAGCTCCTACAATGAGCAGTACTTC.

This clonotype occurred a few times. V and J are TRBV7-9 and TRBJ2-5; D uncertain. With 5 bases removed from V and 1 base from J, the gap between germline ends came to 14 bases. Germline V gene lookup returns CDR1 SEHNR and CDR2 FQNEAQ (reference sequence). CDR3 length: 15 residues. The CDR3 region has the DNA TGTGCCAGCAGCCCTACTCCCGGAACCCAAGAGACCCAGTACTTC. Translation gives CASSPTPGTQETQYF.

This clonotype was counted once. The chain couples TRBV29-1 to TRBJ2-7, with 9 bases that match TRBD1. V lost 5 bases, J lost 4 bases, and 12 bases stayed unmatched. The length of the CDR3 is 15 residues. Germline assignment: CDR1 SQVTM and CDR2 ANQGSEA. CDR3 protein: CSVSRTGTGLYEQYF. CDR3 DNA: TGCAGCGTTTCCCGTACCGGGACAGGGTTGTACGAGCAGTACTTC.

The rearrangement uses TRBV20-1 and TRBJ2-3; TRBD2 agrees at 7 bases. This CDR3 spans 15 amino acids. Germline lookup yields CDR1 DFQATT and CDR2 SNEGSKA (reference sequence). The ends lost 4 bases at V and 3 bases at J; junction bases unmatched: 10. CDR3 bases: TGCAGTGCTATCTGGGGCGGGAGAAATACAGATACGCAGTATTTT. This sequence encodes CSAIWGGRNTDTQYF.

The chain has TRBV20-1 and TRBJ1-2; 9 bases match TRBD1. This CDR3 is 13 amino acids long. V lost 3 bases, J lost 8 bases, and 7 bases stayed unmatched. CDR1 is DFQATT and CDR2 is SNEGSKA in the germline V gene (reference sequence). CDR3 sequence: CSAREQGARGYTF. The CDR3 coding sequence is TGCAGTGCTAGGGAACAGGGGGCGCGGGGCTACACCTTC.

This clonotype has just one count. It may be a read error: a sequence one base away is much more abundant. The rearrangement joins TRBV7-2 to TRBJ2-3; TRBD2 aligns across 8 bases. CDR1 is SGHTA and CDR2 is FQGNSA in the germline V gene. The CDR3 length is 16 residues. CDR3 nucleotides: TGTGTCAGCACCGATCTTCGCGGGGGGTTCACAGATACGCAGTATTTT. Its translation: CVSTDLRGGFTDTQYF.

The rearrangement links TRBV28 to TRBJ2-3; TRBD1 matches 7 bases. This CDR3 is 13 amino acids long. V shed 8 bases, J shed 2 bases, and the junction held 4 bases outside the gene matches. In germline, CDR1 is MDHEN, CDR2 SYDVKM. For the CDR3, the DNA is TGTGCCAGCCTAGACAGGGTCACAGATACGCAGTATTTT. The encoded protein is CASLDRVTDTQYF.

This rearrangement joins TRBV20-1 to TRBJ2-3; 10 bases line up with TRBD1. The J segment lost 5 bases and the V segment lost 0 bases, leaving 8 bases of the junction unmatched. Germline CDR1 is DFQATT and CDR2 is SNEGSKA (reference sequence). The CDR3 loop spans 16 amino acids. CDR3 coding DNA: TGCAGTGCTAGAGACGACACCGGACAGGGGGTAGATACGCAGTATTTT. Its translation is CSARDDTGQGVDTQYF.

The sample holds a few counts of this clonotype. This rearrangement joins TRBV3-1 to TRBJ1-5; 9 nucleotides line up with TRBD1. V shed 3 bases and J 6 bases; nucleotides not matched to a gene: 3. The CDR3 extends over 14 amino acids. Germline loops: CDR1 LGHDT, CDR2 YNNKEL (reference sequence). The CDR3 loop is CASSQTGGTQPQHF. CDR3 sequence (DNA): TGTGCCAGCAGCCAGACAGGGGGAACTCAGCCCCAGCATTTT.

The chain employs TRBV7-2 and TRBJ2-1; TRBD2 matches 12 bases. The CDR3 has 18 amino acids. In germline, CDR1 is SGHTA, CDR2 FQGNSA. The V gene end was trimmed by 5 bases and the J gene end by 7 bases; junction bases not matched to a gene: 15. Here the CDR3 reads CASSNTPRETSGRNEQFF. DNA for the CDR3: TGTGCCAGCAGCAACACCCCAAGGGAGACTAGCGGGAGAAATGAGCAGTTCTTC.

Details on this clonotype: Relative to the germline gene, one junction end is altered; a read error may explain this. The chain joins TRBV12-3 or TRBV12-4 to TRBJ1-6, with D unresolved. The CDR3 spans 14 residues. CDR3 nucleotides: TGTGCCAGCAGTTTCGTCAACCGTAATACACCCCTCCACTTT. This codes for CASSFVNRNTPLHF.

V is TRBV9 and J is TRBJ2-1, with a weak D call TRBD1 (5 bases). The CDR3 runs to 15 residues. Germline CDR1 and CDR2: SGDLS and YYNGEE. Trimming took 0 bases from V and 5 from J, leaving 12 bases between them. Written as DNA, the CDR3 is TGTGCCAGCAGCGTAGGTGCAGGGTCCGACAATGAGCAGTTCTTC. Its protein product is CASSVGAGSDNEQFF. The variable domain in full, with the rest retrieved from reference TRBV9 and TRBJ2-1, is DSGVTQTPKHLITATGQRVTLRCSPRSGDLSVYWYQQSLDQGLQFLIQYYNGEERAKGNILERFSAQQFPDLHSELNLSSLELGDSALYFCASSVGAGSDNEQFFGPGTRLTVL.

This clonotype has only a few counts. The chain uses TRBV7-2 and TRBJ2-1; the D gene is possibly TRBD2 (6 bases). The ends were cut back, 1 base at V and 4 bases at J, with 14 bases in the middle. Germline V gene lookup returns CDR1 SGHTA and CDR2 FQGNSA. This CDR3 has 16 residues. CDR3 in amino acids: CASSLVTGVTYNEQFF. The CDR3 DNA follows: TGTGCCAGCAGCTTAGTGACGGGGGTCACGTACAATGAGCAGTTCTTC.

J is TRBJ2-7 and V is TRBV10-3; TRBD2 matches at 10 bases. Germline V gives CDR1 ENHRY, CDR2 SYGVKD. V lost 5 bases to trimming and J lost 2 bases; unmatched junction nucleotides: 21. The CDR3 is 20 amino acids. The CDR3 region is CAISWTSGKNSRRYPYEQYF. Written as DNA, the CDR3 is TGTGCCATCAGTTGGACTAGCGGAAAGAACTCCCGGAGGTACCCCTACGAGCAGTACTTC.

This clonotype was seen more than once but under ten times. This chain joins TRBV24-1 and TRBJ2-3; 10 nucleotides agree with TRBD2. Germline CDR1 KGHDR, CDR2 SFDVKD. The CDR3 loop spans 16 amino acids. V lost 4 bases to trimming and J lost 0 bases; unmatched junction nucleotides: 3. The CDR3 here is CATSDKRGGSTDTQYF. In nucleotides, the CDR3 is TGTGCCACCAGTGACAAGCGGGGGGGCAGCACAGATACGCAGTATTTT.

Many counts were recorded for this clonotype. CDR3 sequence (DNA): TGTGCCAGCAGCGTAGCTGGGGGACAGCTTTCCTACGAGCAGTACTTC. As protein: CASSVAGGQLSYEQYF. The chain has TRBV9 and TRBJ2-7; 7 nucleotides match TRBD1. CDR1 and CDR2 from the germline V gene are SGDLS and YYNGEE. V was pared by 0 bases and J by 1 base, with 7 bases of the junction left unmatched. This CDR3 contains 16 residues.

Remarks on this clonotype: At one boundary the junction diverges from the germline segment, which might be a read error. The chain is built from TRBV7-3 and TRBJ2-7; 9 nucleotides agree with TRBD2. The J call is uncertain, as TRBJ2-5 better fits the DNA end. The CDR3 totals 16 residues. In germline, CDR1 is SGHTA, CDR2 FQGTGA. This CDR3 is CAGSLTPSGEGETQYF. CDR3 coding DNA: TGTGCCGGCAGCTTAACCCCTAGCGGGGAGGGGGAGACCCAGTACTTC.

The CDR3 region has the DNA TGTGCCAGCAGCCTGATCGAGGGAACCTCTTACGAGCAGTACTTC. Its translation: CASSLIEGTSYEQYF. The chain joins TRBV11-2 to TRBJ2-5; D may be TRBD2 (5 bases). The DNA matches TRBJ2-7 better at its end, which makes the J call doubtful. This CDR3 region has 15 residues. Germline CDR1 SGHAT, CDR2 FQNNGV.

The chain joins TRBV7-8 to TRBJ1-5; possibly TRBD1 for D (5 bases). Germline V gene sequence: CDR1 SGHVS, CDR2 FQNEAQ. The CDR3 extends over 15 amino acids. The V and J ends lost 5 bases and 6 bases respectively, with 17 bases between them. The CDR3 loop is CASSGTQGPSQPQHF. CDR3 DNA: TGTGCCAGCAGCGGAACTCAGGGTCCAAGTCAGCCCCAGCATTTT.

This clonotype has a single count. This sequence joins TRBV3-1 and TRBJ2-7, with TRBD2 matching 7 bases. Losses at the gene ends were 1 base for V and 7 bases for J; bases not matched to a gene: 16. CDR3 length: 17 residues. Germline loops: CDR1 LGHDT, CDR2 YNNKEL (reference sequence). The CDR3 sequence: CASSQARSGTSAREQYF. The DNA of the CDR3 is TGTGCCAGCAGCCAAGCCCGCAGCGGGACCTCGGCCAGGGAGCAGTACTTC.

V and J are TRBV6-2 or TRBV6-3 and TRBJ2-4; tentatively, D is TRBD2 (5 bases). Gene TRBJ2-7 matches the end of the DNA better, so the J call may be wrong. This CDR3 contains 13 residues. Germline V gives CDR1 MNHEY, CDR2 SVGEGT. CDR3 nucleotides: TGTGCCAGCGGCCTCCGGGAACACTGCGAGCAGTACTTC. Translation: CASGLREHCEQYF.